This paragraph covers one TCR beta chain sequence. Its antigen remains unidentified. The germline V and J ends were trimmed by 1 base and 1 base, with 9 bases remaining between them. The CDR3 loop spans 15 amino acids. The germline V gene encodes CDR1 SGHTA and CDR2 FQGNSA. This record comes from a study of PD-1 blockade in classical Hodgkin lymphoma. Regarding the study as a whole: Healthy donors reportedly exceeded newly diagnosed patients in baseline TCR diversity.

Exposure to brentuximab vedotin varied, and each patient had relapsed following autologous stem cell transplantation. Repertoires were generated with immunoSEQ multiplex PCR, while TCRdb's copy carries only in-frame clones and drops some. The data show 20,000 to 30,000 clones, roughly 80% seen once. The sample consisted of peripheral blood mononuclear cells (PBMCs), taken before the second cycle of nivolumab. The chain couples TRBV7-2 to TRBJ2-3; D is ambiguous. The TCR comes from a human donor with classical Hodgkin lymphoma. The CDR3 region is CASSLGERGTDTQYF. Written as DNA, the CDR3 is TGTGCCAGCAGCTTAGGAGAGCGCGGCACAGATACGCAGTATTTT.